Below are 29 T cell receptor beta chains sequenced from a single sample in a study of cytomegalovirus exposure and HLA in healthy donors. A multiplex PCR was run with 60 Vbeta primers and 13 Jbeta primers. Method: immunoSEQ multiplex PCR; TCRdb's copy keeps in-frame clones and lacks some. Of 200,000 or so clones listed, around 73% were seen once; the top ten hold 3.8%. Material: PBMCs. These receptors all come from a male donor in good health and CMV-seronegative.

This clone has only one observation. The V and J genes are TRBV7-8 and TRBJ2-3; D is perhaps TRBD1 (6 bases). Between the trimmed V and J ends, which lost 5 bases and 3 bases, there was a span of 12 bases. The CDR3 consists of 14 residues. CDR1 SGHVS and CDR2 FQNEAQ come from the germline V gene. This CDR3 reads CASSGIRGTDTQYF. CDR3 coding DNA: TGTGCCAGCAGCGGTATCAGGGGTACAGATACGCAGTATTTT.

The chain recombines TRBV6-1 with TRBJ2-7; 11 bases line up with TRBD2. Germline CDR1 and CDR2: MNHNS and SASEGT. V lost 0 bases to trimming and J lost 2 bases; unmatched junction nucleotides: 6. The CDR3 length is 17 residues. The CDR3 bases are TGTGCCAGCAGTGAAGCGTCGGGACTAGCGGAAACCTACGAGCAGTACTTC. Residues: CASSEASGLAETYEQYF.

The chain uses TRBV5-1 and TRBJ1-3; D not certain. The CDR3 is 14 residues long. V was pared by 0 bases and J by 0 bases, with 4 bases between. Germline-derived CDR1 and CDR2 are SGHRS and YFSETQ. The CDR3 nucleotides read TGCGCCAGCAGCTTGGACATCTCTGGAAACACCATATATTTT. Translated, it gives CASSLDISGNTIYF.

This clone was observed once. V usage is TRBV15 and J usage is TRBJ2-7; 8 nucleotides agree with TRBD1. This CDR3 comprises 15 residues. The ends lost 1 base at V and 6 bases at J; junction bases unmatched: 8. The germline V gene encodes CDR1 LNHNV and CDR2 YYDKDF (reference sequence). CDR3 nucleotides: TGTGCCACCAGCAGAGGGCAGGGGGCGTTGCGCGAGCAGTACTTC. This gives the protein CATSRGQGALREQYF. The full variable domain, completed using reference TRBV15 and TRBJ2-7, is DAMVIQNPRYQVTQFGKPVTLSCSQTLNHNVMYWYQQKSSQAPKLLFHYYDKDFNNEADTPDNFQSRRPNTSFCFLDIRSPGLGDTAMYLCATSRGQGALREQYFGPGTRLTVT.

The gene calls are TRBV2 and TRBJ2-1; 10 positions match TRBD2. V dropped 6 bases and J dropped 1; count of bases not matched to a gene: 6. This CDR3 comprises 16 residues. In germline, CDR1 is SNHLY, CDR2 FYNNEI. The CDR3 here is CASSIVSGGSYNEQFF. CDR3 DNA sequence: TGTGCCAGCAGCATAGTTAGCGGGGGGTCCTACAATGAGCAGTTCTTC.

Details on this clone: Other nucleotide sequences in the sample specify the same CDR3. This chain links TRBV19 with TRBJ1-1; 10 bases agree with TRBD1. Looked up from germline, CDR1 is LNHDA and CDR2 is SQIVND (reference sequence). This CDR3 has 16 residues. V trimming: 1 base; J trimming: 0 bases; junction bases outside the gene matches: 2. The CDR3 region is CASSIGTGGMNTEAFF. For the CDR3, the DNA is TGTGCCAGTAGTATAGGGACAGGGGGAATGAACACTGAAGCTTTCTTT.

The chain uses TRBV4-1 and TRBJ2-1; 11 bases are a match to TRBD2. Germline V gives CDR1 MGHRA, CDR2 YSYEKL. The length of the CDR3 is 17 residues. V lost 0 bases, J lost 1 base, and 2 bases stayed unmatched. CDR3 amino acids: CASSQEGLAESYNEQFF. The CDR3 DNA is TGCGCCAGCAGCCAAGAGGGACTAGCGGAATCCTACAATGAGCAGTTCTTC.

The chain links TRBV5-4 to TRBJ1-2; no firm D call. Germline CDR1 SGHNT, CDR2 YYREEE (reference sequence). CDR3 length: 15 residues. The V gene lost 0 bases and the J gene lost 4 bases, with 13 bases spanning the gap. CDR3 sequence: CASSLAPPLGYGYTF. The CDR3 coding sequence is TGTGCCAGCAGCTTGGCGCCTCCTCTAGGCTATGGCTACACCTTC.

This clone was seen just once. This rearrangement joins TRBV11-2 to TRBJ2-4; TRBD1 matches at 7 bases. The V gene's germline CDR1 is SGHAT and CDR2 FQNNGV. J was trimmed by 6 bases and V by 5 bases; bases with no gene match: 7. The CDR3 is made up of 14 amino acids. CDR3 region: CASSQLTGINIQYF. The CDR3 DNA reads TGTGCCAGCAGCCAATTGACAGGGATAAACATTCAGTACTTC.

The chain combines TRBV12-5 with TRBJ1-1; 8 nucleotides agree with TRBD1. Germline V gene data show CDR1 as LGHNT and CDR2 as FRNRAP. The V and J ends lost 6 bases and 1 base, in that order; junction bases with no gene match: 4. The CDR3 covers 14 residues. This CDR3 is CASGRDRGNTEAFF. In nucleotides, the CDR3 is TGTGCTAGTGGCCGTGACAGGGGGAACACTGAAGCTTTCTTT.

CDR3 protein: CASSLETGGREQYF. The CDR3 coding sequence is TGTGCCAGCAGTTTAGAAACAGGGGGCCGCGAGCAGTACTTC. V gene TRBV27 combines with J gene TRBJ2-7; 9 bases fit TRBD1. V lost 2 bases to trimming and J lost 6 bases; unmatched junction nucleotides: 5. The CDR3 runs 14 residues. From germline, CDR1 is MNHEY and CDR2 SMNVEV (reference sequence).

The genes are TRBV27 and TRBJ2-1; unclear D gene. V gave up 2 bases and J gave up 0 bases, with 20 bases separating them. CDR3 length: 19 residues. Per germline, CDR1 MNHEY and CDR2 SMNVEV (reference sequence). The CDR3: CASSLAAESELSSYNEQFF. The DNA for the CDR3 is TGTGCCAGCAGTTTAGCGGCGGAGAGTGAACTGAGCTCCTACAATGAGCAGTTCTTC.

The chain couples TRBV5-1 to TRBJ1-5, with D possibly TRBD1 on 6 matching bases. The length of the CDR3 is 14 residues. Germline V lookup: CDR1 SGHRS, CDR2 YFSETQ. Trimming cost V 3 bases and J 7 bases, with 14 bases left between them. The CDR3 loop reads CASSSAAGAQPQHF. DNA of the CDR3: TGCGCCAGCAGCTCGGCTGCGGGGGCCCAGCCCCAGCATTTT.

The J gene is TRBJ2-1, the V gene TRBV11-3, with D possibly matching TRBD2 (7 bases). Deletions cut 2 bases from V and 9 bases from J, with 17 bases between. This CDR3 has 15 amino acids. CDR1 is SGHNT and CDR2 is YENEEA in the germline V gene. CDR3 sequence (DNA): TGTGCCAGCAGCTTAAGGGAGGGGGAGGGCAGTGAGCAGTTCTTC. It specifies CASSLREGEGSEQFF. The whole variable domain, filled in from reference TRBV11-3 and TRBJ2-1, reads EAGVVQSPRYKIIEKKQPVAFWCNPISGHNTLYWYLQNLGQGPELLIRYENEEAVDDSQLPKDRFSAERLKGVDSTLKIQPAELGDSAVYLCASSLREGEGSEQFFGPGTRLTVL.

The V and J genes are TRBV5-1 and TRBJ2-3; 10 nucleotides match TRBD1. Unmatched junction bases numbered 7, after V lost 10 bases and J lost 2 bases. CDR1 and CDR2 from the germline V gene are SGHRS and YFSETQ. The CDR3 is 14 residues long. The CDR3 DNA follows: TGCGCCGGCTGGGACAGGGGACCCACAGATACGCAGTATTTT. Its translation is CAGWDRGPTDTQYF.

This sequence joins TRBV7-9 and TRBJ2-1; no clear D. The CDR3 is 15 residues long. The V end lost 3 bases, the J end lost 8 bases, and 17 bases lay between the germline ends. Germline V gene sequence: CDR1 SEHNR, CDR2 FQNEAQ (reference sequence). The DNA of the CDR3 is TGTGCCAGCAGCTTCTATCGTCGGGTTGCCGATGAGCAGTTCTTC. Translated, it gives CASSFYRRVADEQFF.

V and J are TRBV7-2 and TRBJ2-2; the D gene is possibly TRBD1 (5 bases). Germline V gene data show CDR1 as SGHTA and CDR2 as FQGNSA. V lost 8 bases and J 3 bases, leaving 13 bases between the germline ends. The CDR3 totals 14 residues. The CDR3 sequence is CASCLQQDTGELFF. As DNA, the CDR3 is TGTGCCAGCTGCCTTCAACAGGACACCGGGGAGCTGTTTTTT.

V gene TRBV4-1 combines with J gene TRBJ1-3; 8 bases agree with TRBD1. Germline V gives CDR1 MGHRA, CDR2 YSYEKL. Germline trimming cut 6 bases from V and 0 bases from J; bases unmatched to any gene: 4. The CDR3 runs 15 residues. The CDR3 region is CASREQGVSGNTIYF. Here the CDR3 DNA reads TGCGCCAGCAGGGAACAGGGGGTCTCTGGAAACACCATATATTTT.

The rearrangement joins TRBV11-2 to TRBJ2-5; TRBD2 matches at 7 bases. V lost 5 bases to trimming and J lost 4 bases; unmatched junction nucleotides: 7. This CDR3 is built from 14 residues. Germline-derived CDR1 and CDR2 are SGHAT and FQNNGV. CDR3 sequence: CASSRGLQGETQYF. CDR3 nucleotide sequence: TGTGCCAGCAGCCGGGGACTACAAGGAGAGACCCAGTACTTC.

The gene calls are TRBV5-1 and TRBJ2-3; TRBD2 matches 7 bases. There are 15 residues in the CDR3. Germline V lookup: CDR1 SGHRS, CDR2 YFSETQ. The junction had 5 bases not matched to a gene; V was cut back by 1 base and J by 3 bases. CDR3 in amino acids: CASSLWEGSTDTQYF. The CDR3 bases are TGCGCCAGCAGCTTGTGGGAGGGGTCAACAGATACGCAGTATTTT.

This chain joins TRBV7-6 and TRBJ2-7, with 14 bases matching TRBD2. The V gene's germline CDR1 is SGHVS and CDR2 FNYEAQ. The CDR3 runs to 16 residues. J was trimmed by 4 bases and V by 5 bases; bases with no gene match: 7. CDR3 coding DNA: TGTGCCAGCAGCACTGGGACTAGCGGGAGTAGGTACGAGCAGTACTTC. Encoded protein: CASSTGTSGSRYEQYF.

The chain recombines TRBV7-8 with TRBJ1-1; no definite D call. The germline V and J ends were trimmed by 1 base and 1 base, with 16 bases remaining between them. The CDR3 is made up of 17 amino acids. Per the germline V gene, CDR1 is SGHVS and CDR2 is FQNEAQ. As DNA, the CDR3 is TGTGCCAGCAGCTTAGACGTCGGGGTGCCCGGGAACACTGAAGCTTTCTTT. This translates into CASSLDVGVPGNTEAFF.

The gene calls are TRBV27 and TRBJ1-5, with TRBD1 matching over 7 bases. The germline V gene has CDR1 MNHEY and CDR2 SMNVEV (reference sequence). V trimming: 8 bases; J trimming: 1 base; junction bases outside the gene matches: 8. The CDR3 runs 15 residues. This CDR3 reads CASRTGTLSNQPQHF. As DNA, the CDR3 is TGTGCCAGCCGGACAGGAACCCTAAGCAATCAGCCCCAGCATTTT.

The V gene is TRBV14, the J gene TRBJ2-7; D remains unclear. There are 14 residues in the CDR3. V lost 0 bases, J lost 3 bases, and 9 bases lay in between. CDR1 is SGHDN, CDR2 FVKESK, per germline. The CDR3 loop is CASSQDWASYEQYF. CDR3 sequence (DNA): TGTGCCAGCAGCCAAGATTGGGCCAGCTACGAGCAGTACTTC.

This rearrangement joins TRBV13 to TRBJ2-1; 16 bases are a match to TRBD2. Germline V CDR1 and CDR2: PRHDT, FYEKMQ (reference sequence). V shed 4 bases, J shed 2 bases, and the junction held 11 bases outside the gene matches. This CDR3 spans 20 amino acids. CDR3 coding DNA: TGTGCCAGCAGCTCACCCCGTGGGACTAGCGGGAGGGGACCCTACAATGAGCAGTTCTTC. It codes for CASSSPRGTSGRGPYNEQFF.

The chain joins TRBV5-1 to TRBJ1-1; D is undetermined. The CDR3 has 14 residues. Germline V gene data show CDR1 as SGHRS and CDR2 as YFSETQ. V lost 3 bases to trimming and J lost 3 bases, with 12 bases between them. The CDR3 DNA reads as TGCGCCAGCAGCTCCATCCCGCAGGACACTGAAGCTTTCTTT. Translated: CASSSIPQDTEAFF. Combining the CDR3 with reference TRBV5-1 and TRBJ1-1 gives the whole variable domain KAGVTQTPRYLIKTRGQQVTLSCSPISGHRSVSWYQQTPGQGLQFLFEYFSETQRNKGNFPGRFSGRQFSNSRSEMNVSTLELGDSALYLCASSSIPQDTEAFFGQGTRLTVV.

This chain joins TRBV30 and TRBJ1-4; D uncertain. V lost 5 bases and J lost 9, with 16 bases in between. The CDR3 totals 13 residues. CDR1 GTSNPN and CDR2 SVGIG come from the germline V gene (reference sequence). CDR3 coding DNA: TGTGCCTGGGGCGGGCTTGGACGGAAAAAACTGTTTTTT. This translates into CAWGGLGRKKLFF. The variable domain in full, completed from reference TRBV30 and TRBJ1-4, reads SQTIHQWPATLVQPVGSPLSLECTVEGTSNPNLYWYRQAAGRGLQLLFYSVGIGQISSEVPQNLSASRPQDRQFILSSKKLLLSDSGFYLCAWGGLGRKKLFFGSGTQLSVL.

This sequence joins TRBV27 and TRBJ2-7; D may be TRBD2 (6 bases). This CDR3 has 13 residues. V shed 8 bases and J shed 0 bases, with 11 bases lying between them. In germline, CDR1 is MNHEY, CDR2 SMNVEV (reference sequence). This chain's CDR3 is CASRDGSSYEQYF. The CDR3 DNA reads as TGTGCCAGCCGGGACGGGAGCTCCTACGAGCAGTACTTC.

The V and J genes are TRBV7-9 and TRBJ2-1; tentative D call: TRBD2 (5 bases). This CDR3 spans 12 amino acids. CDR1 SEHNR and CDR2 FQNEAQ come from the germline V gene (reference sequence). V lost 1 base, J lost 9 bases, and 7 bases lay in between. CDR3 amino acids: CASSLEAGEQFF. Written as DNA, the CDR3 is TGTGCCAGCAGCTTAGAGGCGGGTGAGCAGTTCTTC. The whole variable domain, remainder taken from reference TRBV7-9 and TRBJ2-1, is DTGVSQNPRHKITKRGQNVTFRCDPISEHNRLYWYRQTLGQGPEFLTYFQNEAQLEKSRLLSDRFSAERPKGSFSTLEIQRTEQGDSAMYLCASSLEAGEQFFGPGTRLTVL.